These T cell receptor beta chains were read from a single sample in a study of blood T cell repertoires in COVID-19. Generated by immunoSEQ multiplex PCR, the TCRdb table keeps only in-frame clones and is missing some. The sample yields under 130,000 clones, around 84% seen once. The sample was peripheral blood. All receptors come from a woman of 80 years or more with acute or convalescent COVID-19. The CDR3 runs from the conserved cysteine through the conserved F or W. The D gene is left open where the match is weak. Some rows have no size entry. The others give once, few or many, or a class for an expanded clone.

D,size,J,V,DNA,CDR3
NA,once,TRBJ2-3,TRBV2,TGTGCCAGCAGTGAACAGGGGAGTAGGGATACGCAGTATTTT,CASSEQGSRDTQYF
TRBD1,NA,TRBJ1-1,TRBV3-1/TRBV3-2,TGTGCCAGCAGCTCTGACAGGGGTGAAGCTTTCTTT,CASSSDRGEAFF
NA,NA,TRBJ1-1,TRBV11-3,TGTGCCAGCAGCCCCCTAGGGGAAAACACTGAAGCTTTCTTT,CASSPLGENTEAFF
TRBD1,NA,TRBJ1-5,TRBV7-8,TGTGCCAGCAGCTTACAGCCGGGACAGATAAATCAGCCCCAGCATTTT,CASSLQPGQINQPQHF
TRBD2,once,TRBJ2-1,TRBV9,TGTGCCAGCAGCGTAGAGAGCGGGAACTACAATGAGCAGTTCTTC,CASSVESGNYNEQFF
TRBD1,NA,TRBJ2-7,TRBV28,TGTGCCAGCAGTTTAATCGGGCAGGGGGCCATCGAGCAGTACTTC,CASSLIGQGAIEQYF
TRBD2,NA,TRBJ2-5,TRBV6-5,TGTGCCAGCCGAAGGGGACTAGCGGGTATAGAGACCCAGTACTTC,CASRRGLAGIETQYF
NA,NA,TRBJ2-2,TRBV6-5,TGTGCCAACCGGGCGGGAACGAACACCGGGGAGCTGTTTTTT,CANRAGTNTGELFF
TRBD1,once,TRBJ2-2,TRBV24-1,TGTGCCACCAGTGATTTCACACAGGGGAGCGGGGAGCTGTTTTTT,CATSDFTQGSGELFF
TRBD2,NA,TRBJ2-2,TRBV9,TGTGCCAGCAGGACTAGCGGGAACACCGGGGAGCTGTTTTTT,CASRTSGNTGELFF
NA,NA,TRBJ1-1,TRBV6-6,TGTGCCAGCAGTTACCCGACCGGGACTCTCGGCACTGAAGCTTTCTTT,CASSYPTGTLGTEAFF
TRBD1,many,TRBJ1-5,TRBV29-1,TGCAGCGTTGAAGGGACAGGCGGTCAGCCCCAGCATTTT,CSVEGTGGQPQHF
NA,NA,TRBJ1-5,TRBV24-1,TGTGCCACAGCCCCCCGTTTGGACACAACAACCAAAAATCAGCCCCAGCATTTT,CATAPRLDTTTKNQPQHF
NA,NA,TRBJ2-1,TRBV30,TGTGCCTGGAGTGGTGACAGCTACAATGAGCAGTTCTTC,CAWSGDSYNEQFF
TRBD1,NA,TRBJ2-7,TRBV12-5,TGTGCTAGTGGTTTGTCTACCGGGACAGGGGTCCACGAGCAGTACTTC,CASGLSTGTGVHEQYF
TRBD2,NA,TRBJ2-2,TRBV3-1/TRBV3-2,TGTGCCAGCAGCCCGCCGGTAGCGGGAGGCCCTCCGGGCACCGGGGAGCTGTTTTTT,CASSPPVAGGPPGTGELFF
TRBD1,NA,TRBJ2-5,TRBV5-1,TGCGCCAGCAGCGGCGGGACAGGGGAAGAGACCCAGTACTTC,CASSGGTGEETQYF
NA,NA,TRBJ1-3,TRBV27,TGTGCCAGCAGTTTGGGCAGAGCTGGAAACACCATATATTTT,CASSLGRAGNTIYF
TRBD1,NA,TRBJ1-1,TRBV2,TGTGCCAGCAGGTGGACAGGGGACACTGAAGCTTTCTTT,CASRWTGDTEAFF
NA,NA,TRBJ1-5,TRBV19,TGTGCCAGTGAGAACCCTTATAGCAATCAGCCCCAGCATTTT,CASENPYSNQPQHF
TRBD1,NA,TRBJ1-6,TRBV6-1,TGTGCCAGCAGTGACACACGGACAGGGTGGAATTCACCCCTCCACTTT,CASSDTRTGWNSPLHF
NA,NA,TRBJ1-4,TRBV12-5,TGTGCTAGTGGTTTCCGAGGCAGGGGATTTGAAAAACTGTTTTTT,CASGFRGRGFEKLFF
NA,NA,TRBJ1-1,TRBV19,TGTGCCAGTAGTACAGGGATTACTGAAGCTTTCTTT,CASSTGITEAFF
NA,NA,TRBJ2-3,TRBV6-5,TGTGCCAGCGAACGCGGGGTGGTGGAGGGGGATACGCAGTATTTT,CASERGVVEGDTQYF
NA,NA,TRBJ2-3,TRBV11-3,TGTGCCAGCAGCACCGCCCCGGGAGTTACAGATACGCAGTATTTT,CASSTAPGVTDTQYF
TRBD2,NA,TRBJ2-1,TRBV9,TGTGCCAGCAGCGTGAGTCTAGCGGGAATTCTGAATGAGCAGTTCTTC,CASSVSLAGILNEQFF
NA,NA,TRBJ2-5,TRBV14,TGTGCCAGCAGCCAAGGTGGGACATACAACTTC,CASSQGGTYNF
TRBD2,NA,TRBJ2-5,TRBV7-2,TGTGCCAGCAGCCCAAGGGGTAGCGGGAATCAGAAAGAGACCCAGTACTTC,CASSPRGSGNQKETQYF
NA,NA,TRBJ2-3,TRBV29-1,TGCAGCGTTGGTTTGAAAGAAGGGGTTACGCAGTATTTT,CSVGLKEGVTQYF
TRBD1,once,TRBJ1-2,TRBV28,TGTGCCAGCAGTCAGGGGGGCTATGGCTACACCTTC,CASSQGGYGYTF
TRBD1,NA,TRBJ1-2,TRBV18,TGTGCCAGCTCACCCCCGGGACAGGGGGCCTATGGCTACACCTTC,CASSPPGQGAYGYTF
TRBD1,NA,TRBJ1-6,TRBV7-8,TGTGCCAGCAGCTTAGCGGTCGCCAGGGGGCCACCCCTCCACTTT,CASSLAVARGPPLHF
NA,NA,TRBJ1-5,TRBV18,TGTGCCAGCTCCTCGTCCGGGGATCAGCCCCAGCATTTT,CASSSSGDQPQHF
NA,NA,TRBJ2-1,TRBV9,TGTGCCAGCAGCGCCACAGTCTACAATGAGCAGTTCTTC,CASSATVYNEQFF
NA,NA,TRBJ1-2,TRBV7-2,TGTGCCAGCAGCTTAGCGGGGGACATCTATGGCTACACCTTC,CASSLAGDIYGYTF
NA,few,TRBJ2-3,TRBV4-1,TGCGCCAGCAGATCCAGCGGGTGGGAAACTAGCACAGATACGCAGTATTTT,CASRSSGWETSTDTQYF
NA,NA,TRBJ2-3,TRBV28,TGTGCCAGCAGTTTAGGACAGAAACTGACAGATACGCAGTATTTT,CASSLGQKLTDTQYF
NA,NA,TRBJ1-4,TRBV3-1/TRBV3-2,TGTGCCAGCAGTAGAAGGGGGGGAACTAATGAAAAACTGTTTTTT,CASSRRGGTNEKLFF
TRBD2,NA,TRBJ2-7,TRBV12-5,TGTGCTAGTGGTTCAACCCGGGGGGACTCTTTACTCTACGAGCAGTACTTC,CASGSTRGDSLLYEQYF
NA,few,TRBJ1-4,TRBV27,TGTGCCAGCAGTAAATTCAGAGGGCAAGGTGAAAAACTGTTTTTT,CASSKFRGQGEKLFF
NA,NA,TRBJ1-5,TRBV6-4,TGTGCCAGCAGTGTTGGCGGTCTGGTCGGGGGTGGGAGCAATCAGCCCCAGCATTTT,CASSVGGLVGGGSNQPQHF
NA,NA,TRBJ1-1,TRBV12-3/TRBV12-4,TGTGCCAGCAGTTTCAGTCCGAACACTGAAGCTTTCTTT,CASSFSPNTEAFF
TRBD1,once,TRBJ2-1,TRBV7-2,TGTGCCAGCAGCTCGGGACAGGACATGGAGGTCTACAATGAGCAGTTCTTC,CASSSGQDMEVYNEQFF
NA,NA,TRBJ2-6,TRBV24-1,TGTGCCACCAGTGATTTGTCGAGGGGGTCTGGGGCCAACGTCCTGACTTTC,CATSDLSRGSGANVLTF
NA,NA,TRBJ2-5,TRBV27,TGTGCCAGCAGTCTTCCAAACGCGGAGACCCAGTACTTC,CASSLPNAETQYF
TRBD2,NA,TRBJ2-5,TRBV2,TGTGCCAGCAGTGGACTAGCGGGCCAAGAGACCCAGTACTTC,CASSGLAGQETQYF
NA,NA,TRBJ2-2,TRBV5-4,TGTGCCAGCAGCTTGGATTCCGGGAACACCGGGGAGCTGTTTTTT,CASSLDSGNTGELFF
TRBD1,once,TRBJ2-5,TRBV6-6,TGTGCCAGCAGTTACGCGACAGGGGGCGTGGAGACCCAGTACTTC,CASSYATGGVETQYF